The rows below give T cell receptor beta chains drawn from one sample of a study of control samples from healthy donors and cancer patients. Sequenced by immunoSEQ multiplex PCR; TCRdb stores in-frame clones only, minus some. The sample has about 130,000 clones; around nine tenths are singletons. Sequenced material: blood. The receptors originated from a man aged 45-65 years in good health. CDR3s include the opening cysteine and the closing phenylalanine or tryptophan. The order of the fields is J gene, clone size, D gene, V gene, CDR3 length, CDR3 protein, CDR3 DNA. A D gene is named only where the DNA matches it firmly. A row's size may be missing; if present it is once, few, many or a size class.

>TRBJ2-7|once|-|TRBV19|14
CASTPTESSYEQYF
TGTGCCAGTACCCCAACAGAGAGCTCCTACGAGCAGTACTTC
>TRBJ2-3|once|TRBD2|TRBV5-6|15
CASSFLAVSTDTQYF
TGTGCCAGCAGCTTTCTAGCGGTTAGCACAGATACGCAGTATTTT
>TRBJ2-7|-|TRBD2|TRBV6-1|16
CASSATSGGTPYEQYF
TGTGCCAGCAGTGCGACTAGCGGGGGGACTCCCTACGAGCAGTACTTC
>TRBJ2-3|-|TRBD1|TRBV7-7|14
CASSRTGGTDTQYF
TGTGCCAGCAGCAGGACAGGGGGCACAGATACGCAGTATTTT
>TRBJ1-6|-|-|TRBV5-5|13
CASSPGTLSPLHF
TGTGCCAGCAGCCCTGGGACTCTTTCACCCCTCCACTTT
>TRBJ1-2|-|-|TRBV30|13
CAWSTRWNTGYTF
TGTGCCTGGAGTACCCGGTGGAACACTGGCTACACCTTC
>TRBJ2-7|-|-|TRBV30|14
CAWTRTQGPYEQYF
TGTGCCTGGACCCGAACGCAGGGACCCTACGAGCAGTACTTC
>TRBJ2-3|-|TRBD1|TRBV20-1|15
CSANEGAHSTDTQYF
TGCAGTGCTAATGAGGGGGCGCATAGCACAGATACGCAGTATTTT
>TRBJ1-2|-|-|TRBV6-6|12
CASRGPDYGYTF
TGTGCCAGCAGGGGGCCTGACTATGGCTACACCTTC
>TRBJ2-7|-|-|TRBV3-1/TRBV3-2|15
CASSQEGVSSYEQYF
TGTGCCAGCAGCCAAGAAGGCGTTAGCTCCTACGAGCAGTACTTC
>TRBJ2-1|-|-|TRBV2|13
CASRDSSYNEQFF
TGTGCCAGCAGGGACAGCTCCTACAATGAGCAGTTCTTC
>TRBJ2-3|once|-|TRBV15|20
CATSRDRSGEGFFGTDTQYF
TGTGCCACCAGCAGAGATAGGAGTGGCGAGGGGTTCTTTGGCACAGATACGCAGTATTTT
>TRBJ2-7|-|-|TRBV10-3|13
CAISERDPYEQYF
TGTGCCATCAGTGAGAGGGACCCCTACGAGCAGTACTTC
>TRBJ2-2|once|-|TRBV6-6|13
CASTQTNTGELFF
TGTGCCAGCACGCAGACAAACACCGGGGAGCTGTTTTTT
>TRBJ2-7|-|-|TRBV30|12
CAWSGQTYEQYF
TGTGCCTGGAGTGGACAGACCTACGAGCAGTACTTC
>TRBJ2-1|once|-|TRBV7-3|15
CASSLLSGTSNEQFF
TGTGCCAGCAGCCTCCTTTCCGGGACCAGCAATGAGCAGTTCTTC
>TRBJ2-3|-|TRBD1|TRBV19|16
CASMAGTGVVTDTQYF
TGTGCCAGTATGGCTGGGACAGGGGTGGTGACAGATACGCAGTATTTT
>TRBJ2-7|-|-|TRBV6-5|15
CASRAIRSFSSEQYF
TGTGCCAGTCGGGCCATAAGGTCCTTCTCTTCCGAGCAGTACTTC
>TRBJ2-1|-|-|TRBV28|15
CASSKGQHRVNEQFF
TGTGCCAGCAGCAAAGGACAGCACCGGGTGAATGAGCAGTTCTTC
>TRBJ2-2|-|-|TRBV5-1|15
CASSLGHQNTGELFF
TGCGCCAGCAGCCTGGGACATCAGAACACCGGGGAGCTGTTTTTT
>TRBJ1-1|-|-|TRBV19|13
CASIRQTNTEAFF
TGTGCCAGTATAAGGCAGACGAACACTGAAGCTTTCTTT
>TRBJ2-5|-|-|TRBV11-3|15
CASSATGTPEETQYF
TGTGCCAGCAGCGCAACCGGGACACCGGAGGAGACCCAGTACTTC
>TRBJ1-3|-|TRBD1|TRBV5-1|16
CASSQAPGQGANTIYF
TGCGCCAGCAGCCAAGCCCCGGGACAGGGGGCAAACACCATATATTTT
>TRBJ1-2|-|-|TRBV28|13
CASSFGENYGYTF
TGTGCCAGCAGTTTCGGGGAGAACTATGGCTACACCTTC
>TRBJ1-5|-|-|TRBV18|16
CASSRNSGKGNQPQHF
TGTGCCAGCTCACGCAACAGTGGAAAGGGCAATCAGCCCCAGCATTTT
>TRBJ2-1|-|TRBD1|TRBV6-1|16
CASSVPRDRGANEQFF
TGTGCCAGCAGTGTACCTCGGGACAGGGGTGCCAATGAGCAGTTCTTC
>TRBJ1-3|-|-|TRBV9|15
CASSVGGTTGNTIYF
TGTGCCAGCAGCGTAGGAGGCACAACTGGAAACACCATATATTTT
>TRBJ2-2|-|TRBD2|TRBV10-3|16
CAISGGDGTDTGELFF
TGTGCCATCAGCGGGGGGGACGGGACCGACACCGGGGAGCTGTTTTTT
>TRBJ2-6|-|-|TRBV5-6|15
CASSLTGAGANVLTF
TGTGCCAGCAGCTTGACCGGGGCTGGGGCCAACGTCCTGACTTTC
>TRBJ2-1|-|TRBD2|TRBV29-1|15
CSVVLRAGGPGEQFF
TGCAGCGTTGTCCTCCGAGCGGGGGGGCCTGGTGAGCAGTTCTTC
>TRBJ1-2|-|-|TRBV7-8|16
CASSLNRDLEYYGYTF
TGTGCCAGCAGCTTAAACCGGGACCTAGAGTACTATGGCTACACCTTC
>TRBJ2-2|-|-|TRBV10-2|13
CASSEVLTGELFF
TGCGCCAGCAGTGAGGTTCTCACCGGGGAGCTGTTTTTT
>TRBJ2-5|-|TRBD2|TRBV6-1|17
CASSELLAGGPGETQYF
TGTGCCAGCAGTGAATTACTAGCGGGGGGGCCTGGGGAGACCCAGTACTTC
>TRBJ2-3|-|TRBD1|TRBV2|15
CASIPGQGGKDTQYF
TGTGCCAGCATTCCGGGACAGGGGGGGAAAGATACGCAGTATTTT
>TRBJ1-1|-|-|TRBV28|12
CASRRKNTEAFF
TGTGCCAGCAGACGGAAGAACACTGAAGCTTTCTTT
>TRBJ1-6|-|TRBD1|TRBV6-6|17
CASSPRWWDSYNSPLHF
TGTGCCAGCAGTCCCAGGTGGTGGGACAGCTATAATTCACCCCTCCACTTT
>TRBJ1-2|-|-|TRBV4-1|15
CASSPSHRVLYGYTF
TGCGCCAGCAGCCCCTCCCACAGGGTCCTCTATGGCTACACCTTC